This entry features one T cell receptor (beta chain) sequence. Trimming pared 3 bases from V and 3 bases from J, leaving 14 bases between. The CDR3 extends over 15 amino acids. The germline CDR1 and CDR2 sequences are ENHRY and SYGVKD. This specimen belongs to a study of blood T cell repertoires in COVID-19. Study-wide background: Italy, Spain and the United States were the sources of the convalescent and acute COVID-19 samples. Sample material is recorded as cDNA or gDNA derived from T cells, B-cell-depleted T cells, or PBMCs.

Authors' analysis steps: Amplifying reference gene primers gave estimates of nucleated cell counts. The table came from immunoSEQ multiplex PCR; TCRdb's copy has only in-frame clones and leaves some out. That table supplies the V and J calls and clone size; D and trimming were determined from the DNA. The data contain approximately 150,000 clones, roughly 78% of them singletons. The chain has TRBV10-3 and TRBJ1-1; tentatively, D is TRBD1 (5 bases). This receptor was taken from a human donor with acute or convalescent COVID-19. The donor label of this sample is uncertain. Sequences were obtained from peripheral blood. The CDR3 sequence: CAISDPREGDTEAFF. In nucleotides, the CDR3 is TGTGCCATCAGTGACCCCAGGGAAGGGGACACTGAAGCTTTCTTT.